This is a list of T cell receptor beta chains from one sample in a study of identifying expanded T cells in peripheral blood. Assay: immunoSEQ multiplex PCR; the TCRdb copy retains only in-frame clones and omits some. There are some 78,000 clones in the sample; 84% occur only once, and roughly a fifth lies in the top ten. The sample comprised blood. The receptors shown here come from a person between 18 and 75 years old in good health. Both conserved end residues are part of each CDR3. The order of the fields is clone size, J gene, D gene, V gene, CDR3 DNA, CDR3 protein. A D gene is named only where the DNA matches it firmly. Rows may omit the clone size; those that give it use once, few, many or a size class.

size: NA; J: TRBJ2-2; D: NA; V: TRBV9; DNA: TGTGCCAGCAGCGTAGCAGGGGGAGGTTTGACCGGGGAGCTGTTTTTT; CDR3: CASSVAGGGLTGELFF
size: NA; J: TRBJ1-2; D: NA; V: TRBV15; DNA: TGTGCCACCAGCAGCCAGGGATATGGCTACACCTTC; CDR3: CATSSQGYGYTF
size: NA; J: TRBJ2-1; D: NA; V: TRBV9; DNA: TGTGCCAGCAGCTCTACTGAGTGGCCCAATGAGCAGTTCTTC; CDR3: CASSSTEWPNEQFF
size: NA; J: TRBJ1-1; D: NA; V: TRBV13; DNA: TGTGCCAGCAGCACGGCTCTGGGGGGCTTCACTGAAGCTTTCTTT; CDR3: CASSTALGGFTEAFF
size: NA; J: TRBJ1-3; D: TRBD1; V: TRBV15; DNA: TGTGCCACCAGCAGGGACAGGGGGCAAGGAAACACCATATATTTT; CDR3: CATSRDRGQGNTIYF
size: NA; J: TRBJ2-3; D: TRBD1; V: TRBV25-1; DNA: TGTGCCAGCAGTGAATTAGGGGACAGGGATCAAGATACGCAGTATTTT; CDR3: CASSELGDRDQDTQYF
size: once; J: TRBJ2-1; D: TRBD2; V: TRBV29-1; DNA: TGCAGCGTTGACCCTCTTAGCGGGGGATTCTTC; CDR3: CSVDPLSGGFF
size: NA; J: TRBJ1-2; D: NA; V: TRBV29-1; DNA: TGCAGCGTTGTTGTACAACCGGTCGTTGGCTACACCTTC; CDR3: CSVVVQPVVGYTF
size: once; J: TRBJ1-2; D: NA; V: TRBV25-1; DNA: TGTGCCAGCAGTGATGGAGGACAAGCTTCTAACTATGGCTACACCTTC; CDR3: CASSDGGQASNYGYTF
size: NA; J: TRBJ1-2; D: TRBD1; V: TRBV2; DNA: TGTGCCAGCAGTGAAGGACAGGGGGACTATGGCTACACCTTC; CDR3: CASSEGQGDYGYTF
size: once; J: TRBJ2-4; D: TRBD1; V: TRBV7-2; DNA: TGTGCCAGCAGCTCTACAGGGGTAACTGCCAAAAACATTCAGTACTTC; CDR3: CASSSTGVTAKNIQYF
size: NA; J: TRBJ2-1; D: TRBD2; V: TRBV4-3; DNA: TGCGCCAGCAGCCTAATTGGACTAGCGGGAGTCAATGAGCAGTTCTTC; CDR3: CASSLIGLAGVNEQFF
size: NA; J: TRBJ2-2; D: NA; V: TRBV7-2; DNA: TGTGCCAGCACCCTACAGGTGAACACCGGGGAGCTGTTTTTT; CDR3: CASTLQVNTGELFF
size: NA; J: TRBJ1-4; D: TRBD1; V: TRBV5-1; DNA: TGCGCCAGCAGCTCGGGACAGGCGGGTGAAAAACTGTTTTTT; CDR3: CASSSGQAGEKLFF
size: NA; J: TRBJ1-2; D: TRBD1; V: TRBV27; DNA: TGTGCCAGCGGAGAGACAGGGTGGGGTGGCTACACCTTC; CDR3: CASGETGWGGYTF
size: once; J: TRBJ2-1; D: TRBD2; V: TRBV9; DNA: TGTGCCAGCAGCCCCCGGGGAGGGGACTACCCCTACAATGAGCAGTTCTTC; CDR3: CASSPRGGDYPYNEQFF
size: NA; J: TRBJ2-6; D: NA; V: TRBV7-2; DNA: TGTGCCAGCAGCCAGAGTTCTTCCATCTCTGGGGCCAACGTCCTGACTTTC; CDR3: CASSQSSSISGANVLTF
size: NA; J: TRBJ1-5; D: TRBD1; V: TRBV19; DNA: TGTGCCAGTAGTATGGGACAGGGCGGGAATCAGCCCCAGCATTTT; CDR3: CASSMGQGGNQPQHF
size: NA; J: TRBJ2-3; D: NA; V: TRBV18; DNA: TGTGCCAGCTCACCTACACGGCGGACTAGCACAGATACGCAGTATTTT; CDR3: CASSPTRRTSTDTQYF
size: NA; J: TRBJ2-7; D: NA; V: TRBV7-7; DNA: TGTGCTAGCAGCTTAAGCACGGCCTACGAGCAGTACTTC; CDR3: CASSLSTAYEQYF
size: NA; J: TRBJ2-1; D: NA; V: TRBV30; DNA: TGTGCCTGGAGTGATCTAGCGTCCTACAATGAGCAGTTCTTC; CDR3: CAWSDLASYNEQFF
size: NA; J: TRBJ1-2; D: NA; V: TRBV28; DNA: TGTGCCAGCAGCCAGCCCAACTATGGCTACACCTTC; CDR3: CASSQPNYGYTF
size: NA; J: TRBJ2-5; D: NA; V: TRBV9; DNA: TGTGCCAGCAGCGTAGGGGGGACCCTGGGGGAGACCCAGTACTTC; CDR3: CASSVGGTLGETQYF
size: NA; J: TRBJ2-7; D: NA; V: TRBV7-2; DNA: TGTGCCAGCAGCTATCGGGCAGCGAGCTCCTACGAGCAGTACTTC; CDR3: CASSYRAASSYEQYF
size: once; J: TRBJ2-7; D: NA; V: TRBV27; DNA: TGTGCCAGCAGTTTAGGCGGGATTGGTTACGAGCAGTACTTC; CDR3: CASSLGGIGYEQYF
size: NA; J: TRBJ1-1; D: NA; V: TRBV7-9; DNA: TGTGCCAGCGATGGGGGGGTGAAGGATAGCGCTGAAGCTTTCTTT; CDR3: CASDGGVKDSAEAFF
size: NA; J: TRBJ2-4; D: NA; V: TRBV15; DNA: TGTGCCACCAGCAGGGACAGTACCTTGGAGGTGAACATTCAGTACTTC; CDR3: CATSRDSTLEVNIQYF
size: NA; J: TRBJ2-5; D: TRBD2; V: TRBV11-2; DNA: TGTGCCAGCAGCTTAGTGTCGGGGGGAGGAGAGACCCAGTACTTC; CDR3: CASSLVSGGGETQYF
size: NA; J: TRBJ1-2; D: NA; V: TRBV10-2; DNA: TGCGCCAGCAGTGAGTCGATAGGAGTTTTGGGGGCCAAGAACTATGGCTACACCTTC; CDR3: CASSESIGVLGAKNYGYTF
size: many; J: TRBJ1-1; D: TRBD1; V: TRBV4-2; DNA: TGTGCCAGCAGCCAAGGGACAGGTTTTACTGAAGCTTTCTTT; CDR3: CASSQGTGFTEAFF
size: few; J: TRBJ1-5; D: TRBD1; V: TRBV6-5; DNA: TGTGCCAGCAGCGATACAGGGGGTAGTCAGCCCCAGCATTTT; CDR3: CASSDTGGSQPQHF
size: NA; J: TRBJ1-5; D: NA; V: TRBV19; DNA: TGTGCCAGTAGTACAATCCAGGGGACACGCAATCAGCCCCAGCATTTT; CDR3: CASSTIQGTRNQPQHF
size: once; J: TRBJ2-1; D: TRBD2; V: TRBV4-1; DNA: TGCGCCAGCAGCGTAGGGACTAGCGATATCCGCGATGAGCAGTTCTTC; CDR3: CASSVGTSDIRDEQFF
size: NA; J: TRBJ2-1; D: TRBD2; V: TRBV18; DNA: TGTGCCAGCTCACCAACTCTAGCGGGGGCTTCCAATGAGCAGTTCTTC; CDR3: CASSPTLAGASNEQFF
size: NA; J: TRBJ1-2; D: TRBD1; V: TRBV10-2; DNA: TGCGCCAGCAGCGGACAGGGGCAATATGGCTACACCTTC; CDR3: CASSGQGQYGYTF
size: NA; J: TRBJ1-3; D: NA; V: TRBV2; DNA: TGTGCCAGCAGGTCCTCTGGAAACACCATATATTTT; CDR3: CASRSSGNTIYF
size: NA; J: TRBJ1-1; D: NA; V: TRBV7-9; DNA: TGTGCCAGCAGAAAAACACAGAACACTGAAGCTTTCTTT; CDR3: CASRKTQNTEAFF
size: NA; J: TRBJ2-1; D: NA; V: TRBV6-5; DNA: TGTGCCAGCAGTTACTCGCGGGGCAATGAGCAGTTCTTC; CDR3: CASSYSRGNEQFF
size: NA; J: TRBJ2-7; D: NA; V: TRBV7-2; DNA: TGTGCCAGCAGCTTAGATGGGGTAGGGGACTACGAGCAGTACTTC; CDR3: CASSLDGVGDYEQYF
size: NA; J: TRBJ1-2; D: NA; V: TRBV2; DNA: TGTGCCAGCAGTCTCCGGACAGAAGCTAACTATGGCTACACCTTC; CDR3: CASSLRTEANYGYTF
size: NA; J: TRBJ2-1; D: TRBD2; V: TRBV29-1; DNA: TGCAGCGTTGAAGAGGGGGGGGTCGGTGAGCAGTTCTTC; CDR3: CSVEEGGVGEQFF
size: NA; J: TRBJ1-4; D: NA; V: TRBV19; DNA: TGTGCCAGTAGTATTGGACTTATGAGGACTAATGAAAAACTGTTTTTT; CDR3: CASSIGLMRTNEKLFF
size: NA; J: TRBJ1-2; D: TRBD1; V: TRBV10-3; DNA: TGTGCCATCAGTGAGTCGGGGACAGACTCCCCCTATGGCTACACCTTC; CDR3: CAISESGTDSPYGYTF
size: NA; J: TRBJ1-2; D: NA; V: TRBV15; DNA: TGTGCCACCAGCAGAGTTGATGGTTTCAACTATGGCTACACCTTC; CDR3: CATSRVDGFNYGYTF
size: NA; J: TRBJ1-4; D: NA; V: TRBV5-1; DNA: TGCGCCAGCAGCTTGGATGGTGGGGAGCCTAATGAAAAACTGTTTTTT; CDR3: CASSLDGGEPNEKLFF
size: few; J: TRBJ2-1; D: TRBD2; V: TRBV6-4; DNA: TGTGCCAGCAGTGAAGCGGGAGGCTCCTACAATGAGCAGTTCTTC; CDR3: CASSEAGGSYNEQFF
size: NA; J: TRBJ1-4; D: NA; V: TRBV4-1; DNA: TGCGCCAGCAGCCAAGATCAAGGGGCAGCTGAAAAACTGTTTTTT; CDR3: CASSQDQGAAEKLFF